The 30 T cell receptor beta chains below come from one sample, sequenced in a study of blood T cell repertoires in COVID-19. Libraries were prepared by immunoSEQ multiplex PCR; TCRdb keeps only in-frame clonotypes and omits some of them. This sample has under 250,000 clones, with around 82% found just once. Material for sequencing was peripheral blood. The receptors here all came from a woman aged 25 to 45 who had recovered from COVID-19.

This clone was seen only a few times. Written as DNA, the CDR3 is TGTGCCAGCAGCGTCCAAGGACAGGGGGCGGCTGGAAACACCATATATTTT. Its protein product is CASSVQGQGAAGNTIYF. This chain joins TRBV9 and TRBJ1-3, with 11 bases identical to TRBD1. The trim removed 2 bases at V and 2 bases at J, leaving 6 bases unmatched. This CDR3 has 17 residues. Germline assignment: CDR1 SGDLS and CDR2 YYNGEE.

This chain connects TRBV30 to TRBJ2-1; TRBD2 matches 7 bases. The germline V gene encodes CDR1 GTSNPN and CDR2 SVGIG (reference sequence). The V segment lost 2 bases and the J segment 4 bases; nucleotides outside the gene matches: 5. The CDR3 length is 14 residues. In nucleotides, the CDR3 is TGTGCCTGGAGTTCACTAGCGAGTTACAATGAGCAGTTCTTC. Translation gives CAWSSLASYNEQFF.

This clone has only a few counts. This sequence joins TRBV27 and TRBJ1-5, with 7 bases fitting TRBD1. CDR1 MNHEY and CDR2 SMNVEV come from the germline V gene (reference sequence). The J segment lost 2 bases and the V segment lost 3 bases, leaving 1 base of the junction unmatched. This CDR3 is 14 amino acids long. This chain's CDR3 is CASSFTGGNQPQHF. The CDR3 nucleotides read TGTGCCAGCAGTTTCACAGGGGGCAATCAGCCCCAGCATTTT.

The rearrangement uses TRBV28 and TRBJ2-5; TRBD1 matches 9 bases. The junction had 12 bases not matched to a gene; V was cut back by 6 bases and J by 7 bases. CDR3 size: 15 residues. The germline V gene encodes CDR1 MDHEN and CDR2 SYDVKM. CDR3 sequence reads: CASSSSWTGVGTQYF. The CDR3 DNA sequence: TGTGCCAGCAGCTCCAGTTGGACAGGGGTGGGGACCCAGTACTTC.

The rearrangement uses TRBV28 and TRBJ2-5; TRBD2 aligns across 8 bases. The V segment lost 5 bases and the J segment 7 bases; nucleotides outside the gene matches: 12. This CDR3 is 15 amino acids long. Germline V CDR1 and CDR2: MDHEN, SYDVKM. This CDR3 reads CASSPPGGMGGTQYF. The DNA of the CDR3 is TGTGCCAGCAGTCCCCCGGGGGGGATGGGTGGGACCCAGTACTTC. Full variable domain (outside the CDR3, taken from reference TRBV28 and TRBJ2-5): DVKVTQSSRYLVKRTGEKVFLECVQDMDHENMFWYRQDPGLGLRLIYFSYDVKMKEKGDIPEGYSVSREKKERFSLILESASTNQTSMYLCASSPPGGMGGTQYFGPGTRLLVL.

The chain links TRBV9 to TRBJ2-3; 7 nucleotides match TRBD1. Unmatched junction bases numbered 6, after V lost 5 bases and J lost 6 bases. This CDR3 region has 13 residues. The V gene's germline CDR1 is SGDLS and CDR2 YYNGEE. Written as DNA, the CDR3 is TGTGCCAGCAGTGAGGGGGCCAAGGATACGCAGTATTTT. Amino acid sequence: CASSEGAKDTQYF.

The J gene is TRBJ2-3, the V gene TRBV5-4, with TRBD1 identical over 10 bases. This CDR3 has 15 amino acids. Germline V CDR1 and CDR2: SGHNT, YYREEE (reference sequence). V lost 4 bases to trimming and J lost 0 bases; unmatched junction nucleotides: 2. The CDR3 sequence is CASSRGQGSTDTQYF. CDR3 bases: TGTGCCAGCAGCCGGGGACAGGGGAGCACAGATACGCAGTATTTT.

The chain joins TRBV19 to TRBJ1-1, with 9 bases matching TRBD1. J gave up 11 bases and V 5 bases, and 9 bases lay outside the gene matches. CDR1 LNHDA and CDR2 SQIVND come from the germline V gene (reference sequence). CDR3 length: 13 residues. As DNA, the CDR3 is TGTGCCAGTAGTCCATCACGGACAGGGGTGGCTTTCTTT. This translates into CASSPSRTGVAFF.

With regard to this clone: Relative to the germline gene, one junction end is altered; a read error may explain this. V gene TRBV7-7 combines with J gene TRBJ2-5; 14 nucleotides align to TRBD2. The CDR3 is 15 residues long. Germline loops: CDR1 SSHAT, CDR2 FNYEAQ (reference sequence). The CDR3 bases are TGTGCTAGCAGCTTAGGGACTAGCGGGAGTAAGACCCAGTACTTC. As protein: CASSLGTSGSKTQYF.

The chain joins TRBV5-6 to TRBJ2-2; 9 bases fit TRBD2. The J segment lost 6 bases and the V segment lost 1 base, leaving 7 bases of the junction unmatched. Germline values: CDR1 SGHDT, CDR2 YYEEEE. This CDR3 spans 16 amino acids. The DNA of the CDR3 is TGTGCCAGCAGCTTGTTATTGGGACTAGCCGCCGGGGAGCTGTTTTTT. It codes for CASSLLLGLAAGELFF.

The V gene is TRBV7-3, the J gene TRBJ2-6, with TRBD1 identical over 9 bases. Trimming cost V 6 bases and J 4 bases; bases outside gene matches: 7. The CDR3 loop spans 16 amino acids. Germline loops: CDR1 SGHTA, CDR2 FQGTGA. Here the CDR3 DNA reads TGTGCCAGCAGATCCACAGGGGGCTCCGGGGCCAACGTCCTGACTTTC. This codes for CASRSTGGSGANVLTF.

A word on this clone: The junction departs from the called germline gene at one end, perhaps through a read error. The chain combines TRBV4-1 with TRBJ2-5; 9 bases line up with TRBD1. Germline V CDR1 and CDR2: MGHRA, YSYEKL. CDR3 length: 15 amino acids. The CDR3 spells CASSKEGQGMETQYF. The DNA for the CDR3 is TGCGCCAGCAGCAAAGAGGGACAGGGTATGGAGACCCAGTACTTC.

The chain couples TRBV7-2 to TRBJ1-1; 7 bases agree with TRBD1. CDR1 SGHTA and CDR2 FQGNSA come from the germline V gene. V shed 6 bases and J 0 bases; nucleotides not matched to a gene: 4. CDR3 size: 14 residues. The CDR3 spells CASRLTGMNTEAFF. DNA for the CDR3: TGTGCCAGCAGACTGACAGGGATGAACACTGAAGCTTTCTTT.

This clone has a handful of counts. As DNA, the CDR3 is TGTGCCAGCAGTGAATTGGCATCTGGAAACACCATATATTTT. This translates into CASSELASGNTIYF. The chain combines TRBV6-1 with TRBJ1-3; D not resolved. CDR1 is MNHNS and CDR2 is SASEGT in the germline V gene. V lost 2 bases and J lost 1, with 6 bases in between. CDR3 length: 14 residues.

The CDR3 spells CASSFGAGEPSEQYF. CDR3 nucleotide sequence: TGCGCCAGCTCCTTTGGGGCAGGCGAGCCCAGCGAGCAGTACTTC. The J gene is TRBJ2-7, the V gene TRBV5-1; TRBD1 is a possible D gene (5 bases). Trimming stripped 7 bases from V and 6 bases from J, with 23 bases between. In germline, CDR1 is SGHRS, CDR2 YFSETQ. The CDR3 extends over 15 amino acids.

V and J are TRBV10-3 and TRBJ2-5; TRBD1 aligns across 7 bases. V lost 0 bases and J lost 2; bases outside the gene matches: 0. This CDR3 region has 14 residues. Germline V gives CDR1 ENHRY, CDR2 SYGVKD. CDR3 protein: CAISESQGQETQYF. The CDR3, as DNA: TGTGCCATCAGTGAGTCACAGGGGCAAGAGACCCAGTACTTC.

This clone has a single count. The CDR3 region has the DNA TGTGCCAGCAGTTTACCCGGGACTAGCGGGACTAGGGGCCTCTACGAGCAGTACTTC. This encodes CASSLPGTSGTRGLYEQYF. The chain has TRBV27 and TRBJ2-7, with 13 bases matching TRBD2. This CDR3 is built from 19 residues. V lost 2 bases, J lost 3 bases, and 13 bases stayed unmatched. Germline V gene sequence: CDR1 MNHEY, CDR2 SMNVEV (reference sequence).

The rearrangement uses TRBV27 and TRBJ1-5; D unclear. The CDR3 is 15 residues long. The V end lost 0 bases, the J end lost 2 bases, and 8 bases lay between the germline ends. The germline CDR1 and CDR2 sequences are MNHEY and SMNVEV (reference sequence). In nucleotides, the CDR3 is TGTGCCAGCAGTTTATCCCGCGGTGGCAATCAGCCCCAGCATTTT. As protein: CASSLSRGGNQPQHF.

V is TRBV19 and J is TRBJ1-1; maybe TRBD1 (6 bases). Trimming shortened V by 9 bases and J by 0 bases, and 14 bases separated the two germline ends. Germline V gives CDR1 LNHDA, CDR2 SQIVND (reference sequence). The CDR3 covers 14 residues. The CDR3 region is CASRNREMNTEAFF. CDR3 bases: TGTGCCAGCAGAAACAGGGAAATGAACACTGAAGCTTTCTTT.

The table lists this clone with a few counts. CDR3 nucleotides: TGCGCCAGCAGCTTAGCGGGGTTCTCCTACAATGAGCAGTTCTTC. It is translated as CASSLAGFSYNEQFF. J is TRBJ2-1 and V is TRBV5-1; 7 nucleotides match TRBD2. This CDR3 spans 15 amino acids. CDR1 is SGHRS and CDR2 is YFSETQ in the germline V gene. Trimming took 2 bases from V and 0 from J; bases not matched to a gene: 2.

This clone has just a few counts. The J gene is TRBJ2-3, the V gene TRBV30; D is possibly TRBD2 (5 bases). CDR3 size: 12 residues. Germline V gene lookup returns CDR1 GTSNPN and CDR2 SVGIG (reference sequence). Trimming left V 0 bases short and J 7 bases short, with 8 bases between. The CDR3 DNA sequence: TGTGCCTGGAGTGTCGCTAGCTATACGCAGTATTTT. This translates into CAWSVASYTQYF.

The chain joins TRBV6-5 to TRBJ2-3; 9 bases fit TRBD2. This CDR3 is 15 amino acids long. Germline V gene data show CDR1 as MNHEY and CDR2 as SVGAGI. V lost 1 base and J lost 4; bases outside the gene matches: 3. CDR3 residues: CASSYLAGVADTQYF. The CDR3 DNA follows: TGTGCCAGCAGTTACTTAGCGGGAGTAGCAGATACGCAGTATTTT.

This clone has just one count. The chain couples TRBV28 to TRBJ2-3; TRBD1 aligns across 8 bases. CDR1 is MDHEN and CDR2 is SYDVKM in the germline V gene. Trimming at V came to 6 bases and at J to 0 bases, leaving 11 bases not matched to a gene. CDR3 size: 17 residues. DNA of the CDR3: TGTGCCAGCAGCCGATGGACAGGGCGGGAAAGCACAGATACGCAGTATTTT. Translated: CASSRWTGRESTDTQYF. Variable domain in full (rest from reference TRBV28 and TRBJ2-3): DVKVTQSSRYLVKRTGEKVFLECVQDMDHENMFWYRQDPGLGLRLIYFSYDVKMKEKGDIPEGYSVSREKKERFSLILESASTNQTSMYLCASSRWTGRESTDTQYFGPGTRLTVL.

This clone was detected once. The chain couples TRBV24-1 to TRBJ1-5; TRBD1 aligns across 7 bases. V gave up 1 base and J gave up 7 bases; unmatched junction bases: 0. CDR1 KGHDR and CDR2 SFDVKD come from the germline V gene. This CDR3 region has 13 residues. CDR3 residues: CATSDFRGQPQHF. The CDR3, as DNA: TGTGCCACCAGTGATTTCAGGGGGCAGCCCCAGCATTTT.

The V and J genes are TRBV6-5 and TRBJ1-1; D possibly corresponds to TRBD1 (6 bases). Germline V gene data show CDR1 as MNHEY and CDR2 as SVGAGI. The CDR3 covers 13 residues. Trimming shortened V by 6 bases and J by 1 base, and 9 bases separated the two germline ends. CDR3 DNA: TGTGCCAGCAGAGGACAGCGGAACACTGAAGCTTTCTTT. This gives the protein CASRGQRNTEAFF.

The gene calls are TRBV16 and TRBJ1-1; D remains unclear. The CDR3 has 15 amino acids. With 0 bases removed from V and 0 bases from J, the gap between germline ends came to 8 bases. Germline CDR1 is KGHSY and CDR2 is FQNENV. The CDR3 bases are TGTGCCAGCAGCCAATCTTATTCCGTGAACACTGAAGCTTTCTTT. It yields the protein CASSQSYSVNTEAFF. The full variable domain, in which reference TRBV16 and TRBJ1-1 provide the parts outside the CDR3, is GEEVAQTPKHLVRGEGQKAKLYCAPIKGHSYVFWYQQVLKNEFKFLISFQNENVFDETGMPKERFSAKCLPNSPCSLEIQATKLEDSAVYFCASSQSYSVNTEAFFGQGTRLTVV.

The V call is TRBV5-1, the J call TRBJ2-2, with 11 bases fitting TRBD1. The CDR3 totals 16 residues. The trim removed 4 bases at V and 3 bases at J, leaving 5 bases unmatched. Germline-derived CDR1 and CDR2 are SGHRS and YFSETQ. The CDR3 DNA is TGCGCCAGCAGCCCCCGGACAGGGGGCGACACCGGGGAGCTGTTTTTT. Protein: CASSPRTGGDTGELFF.

The chain recombines TRBV9 with TRBJ1-3; D gene uncertain. This CDR3 has 17 amino acids. The germline V and J ends were trimmed by 0 bases and 0 bases, with 13 bases remaining between them. CDR1 and CDR2 (germline): SGDLS, YYNGEE. The CDR3 sequence is CASSVDLARLSGNTIYF. CDR3 sequence (DNA): TGTGCCAGCAGCGTAGATCTTGCCAGGCTCTCTGGAAACACCATATATTTT.

The chain joins TRBV24-1 to TRBJ2-2, with TRBD2 matching 14 bases. CDR1 and CDR2 (germline): KGHDR, SFDVKD. After removal of 5 bases from V and 1 base from J, the junction contained 8 bases not matched to a gene. The CDR3 has 19 amino acids. The CDR3 reads CATSALTTSGRENTGELFF. The CDR3 DNA reads TGTGCCACCAGTGCCCTAACGACTAGCGGGAGGGAGAACACCGGGGAGCTGTTTTTT.

V is TRBV5-4 and J is TRBJ1-2, with D hard to call. Germline V gene lookup returns CDR1 SGHNT and CDR2 YYREEE (reference sequence). The CDR3 is 14 amino acids. V lost 2 bases to trimming and J lost 1 base, with 9 bases between them. This chain's CDR3 is CASSLFGGNYGYTF. Written as DNA, the CDR3 is TGTGCCAGCAGCTTATTCGGCGGTAACTATGGCTACACCTTC.